This entry concerns a single T cell receptor (beta chain). Its target is not known. The sample is drawn from a study of cytomegalovirus exposure and HLA in healthy donors. Primers: 60 Vbeta forward and 13 Jbeta reverse. Profiled with immunoSEQ multiplex PCR; TCRdb holds only in-frame clones, not every one. The table lists fewer than 250,000 clones, 77% of them singletons. Findings and limits, study-wide: A few chains linked to CMV were shown in vitro to be specific for CMV antigens. The number of N-insertions in an Asian-associated ancestry cluster was reportedly below the approximately 680-donor mean in a later analysis.

Germline CDR1 is SEHNR and CDR2 is FQNEAQ (reference sequence). The CDR3 runs to 15 residues. V lost 0 bases and J 4 bases, leaving 12 bases between the germline ends. Nominal health characterized the donors when sampled, though unrecorded immune exposures were likely. This clonotype originated in a woman in her 30s in good health and CMV-seropositive. The genes are TRBV7-9 and TRBJ1-1; possible D gene TRBD1, 6 bases. Sequencing was done on a sample of PBMCs. The DNA for the CDR3 is TGTGCCAGCAGCTTAGCAGGGGGATTATCCACTGAAGCTTTCTTT. As protein: CASSLAGGLSTEAFF.